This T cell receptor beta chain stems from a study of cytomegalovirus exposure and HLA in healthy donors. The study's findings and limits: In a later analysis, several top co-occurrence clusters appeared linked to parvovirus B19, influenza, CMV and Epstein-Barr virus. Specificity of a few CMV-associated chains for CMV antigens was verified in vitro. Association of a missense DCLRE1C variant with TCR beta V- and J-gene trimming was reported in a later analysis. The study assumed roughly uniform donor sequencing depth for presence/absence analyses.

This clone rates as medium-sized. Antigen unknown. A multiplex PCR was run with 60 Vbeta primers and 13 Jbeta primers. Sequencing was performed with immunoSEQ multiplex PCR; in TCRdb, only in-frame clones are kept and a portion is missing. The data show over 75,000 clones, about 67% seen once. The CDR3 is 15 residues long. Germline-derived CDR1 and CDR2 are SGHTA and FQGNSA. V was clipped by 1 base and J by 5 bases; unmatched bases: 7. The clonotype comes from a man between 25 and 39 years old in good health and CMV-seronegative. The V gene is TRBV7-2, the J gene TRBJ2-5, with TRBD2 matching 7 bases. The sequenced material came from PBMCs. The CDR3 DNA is TGTGCCAGCAGCTTAGACAGGCCCGGGAGGGAGACCCAGTACTTC. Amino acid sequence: CASSLDRPGRETQYF.